Only a few counts were recorded for the clone carrying this T cell receptor beta chain. PCRs each included synthetic TCR analog templates spiked in. This table comes from immunoSEQ multiplex PCR, and its TCRdb copy is limited to in-frame clones, with some not included. The sample yields almost 30,000 clones, around 87% seen once. The record originates from a study of PD-L1 blockade in urothelial cancer. Study overall: About 85% of the 29 patients were males with bladder-origin urothelial cancer. Patients had received 0 to 3 prior chemotherapy regimens.

The CDR3 totals 14 residues. Between the trimmed V and J ends, which lost 8 bases and 1 base, there was a span of 15 bases. Per the germline V gene, CDR1 is SNHLY and CDR2 is FYNNEI. This sequence joins TRBV2 and TRBJ2-7, with D hard to call. The source material was PBMCs, sampled around atezolizumab (anti-PD-L1) treatment. The receptor's source is a man aged 45-60 years with urothelial cancer. The CDR3 is CASFGLLKSYEQYF. The CDR3 region has the DNA TGTGCCAGCTTTGGCCTCCTGAAGTCCTACGAGCAGTACTTC.